In this sample, the clone carrying this T cell receptor beta chain turned up a few times. Its antigen is undetermined. The CDR3 loop spans 17 amino acids. Unmatched junction bases numbered 8, after V lost 0 bases and J lost 5 bases. Germline V gives CDR1 MNHEY, CDR2 SVGAGI. TCRdb called the reads again in MiXCR, with one record for every CDR3 protein. The table records fewer than 550,000 distinct CDR3 sequences, about 33% of them present only once. This record comes from a study of T cell repertoires in cytomegalovirus infection. Whole-study findings and limits: Across the ex vivo response, the dominant clonotypes were HLA-C-restricted CMV-specific TCR beta clonotypes.

V gene TRBV6-5 combines with J gene TRBJ2-2; 8 bases line up with TRBD2. The sequence was collected from a human donor in good health (CMV status not recorded). Some clones in this sample may be carry-over from other donors' samples. Specimen: PBMCs. The CDR3 sequence: CASSYSRGGFGTGELFF. In nucleotides, the CDR3 is TGTGCCAGCAGTTACTCTCGGGGGGGATTCGGAACCGGGGAGCTGTTTTTT.